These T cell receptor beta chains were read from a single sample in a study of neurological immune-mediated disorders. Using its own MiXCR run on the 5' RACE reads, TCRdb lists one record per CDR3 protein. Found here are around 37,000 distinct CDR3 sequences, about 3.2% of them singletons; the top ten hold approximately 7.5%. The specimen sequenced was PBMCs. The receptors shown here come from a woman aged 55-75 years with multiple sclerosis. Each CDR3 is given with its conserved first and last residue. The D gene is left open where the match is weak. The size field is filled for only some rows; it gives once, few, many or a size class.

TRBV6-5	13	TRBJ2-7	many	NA	TGTGCCAGCAGTCAGGACAGTACCTACGAGCAGTACTTC	CASSQDSTYEQYF
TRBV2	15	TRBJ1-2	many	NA	TGTGCCAGCAGTGAAGGGAAGGGGCTAGTAAATGGCTACACCTTC	CASSEGKGLVNGYTF
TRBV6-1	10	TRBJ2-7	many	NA	TGTGCCAGCAGAAACTACGAGCAGTACTTC	CASRNYEQYF
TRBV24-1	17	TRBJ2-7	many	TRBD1	TGTGCCACCAGTGAAGAATCCCTGGACAGGGGAAGTAACGAGCAGTACTTC	CATSEESLDRGSNEQYF
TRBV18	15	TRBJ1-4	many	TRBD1	TGTGCCAGCTCCCAAGGGACAGGAACTAATGAAAAACTGTTTTTT	CASSQGTGTNEKLFF
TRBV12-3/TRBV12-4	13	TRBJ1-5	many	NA	TGTGCCAGCAGTTTGTCCAGGAATCAGCCCCAGCATTTT	CASSLSRNQPQHF
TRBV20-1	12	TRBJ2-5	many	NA	TGCAGTGCTAGAGATCCCATGGGGACCCAGTACTTC	CSARDPMGTQYF
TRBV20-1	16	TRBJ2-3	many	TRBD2	TGCAGTGCTAGCTCGACTAGCGGGGGGCTGGTAGATACGCAGTATTTT	CSASSTSGGLVDTQYF
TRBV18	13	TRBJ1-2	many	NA	TGTGCCAGCTCACCAGAACGAGACTATGGCTACACCTTC	CASSPERDYGYTF
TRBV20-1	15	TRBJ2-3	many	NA	TGCAGTGCTAGAGAGAGAACTTCTAGCACAGATACGCAGTATTTT	CSARERTSSTDTQYF
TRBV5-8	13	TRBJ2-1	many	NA	TGTGCCAGCAGCTTGTGGGGAACCCATGAGCAGTTCTTC	CASSLWGTHEQFF
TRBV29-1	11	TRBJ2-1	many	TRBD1	TGCAGCGTTGCCAGGGGGAATGAGCAGTTCTTC	CSVARGNEQFF
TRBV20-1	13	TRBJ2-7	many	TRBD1	TGCAGTGCGACTGACAGGGGCCCGGGTGAGCAGTACTTC	CSATDRGPGEQYF
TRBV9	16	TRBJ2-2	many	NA	TGTGCCAGCAGCGTAGCTCGAGGGGGTACCACCGGGGAGCTGTTTTTT	CASSVARGGTTGELFF
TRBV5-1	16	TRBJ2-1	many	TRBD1	TGCGCCAGCAGCTTGAACGGACAGGGGGCGGGGAATGAGCAGTTCTTC	CASSLNGQGAGNEQFF
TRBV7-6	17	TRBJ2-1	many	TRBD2	TGTGCCAGCAGCTCCCGCGGTAGCGGGGGATATTTCAATGAGCAGTTCTTC	CASSSRGSGGYFNEQFF
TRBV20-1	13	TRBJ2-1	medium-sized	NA	TGCAGTGCTAGAGTGAGGGTTCACAATGAGCAGTTCTTC	CSARVRVHNEQFF
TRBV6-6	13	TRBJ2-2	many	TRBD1	TGTGCCAATGGACAGGGGACACACCGGGAGCTGTTTTTT	CANGQGTHRELFF
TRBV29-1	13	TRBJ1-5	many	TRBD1	TGCAGCGCTACAGGGGGCGCGGGTCAGCCCCAGCATTTT	CSATGGAGQPQHF
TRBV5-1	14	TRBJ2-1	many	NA	TGCGCCAGCAGCTTGGCCGCTGCCCGGGGTGAGCAGTTCTTC	CASSLAAARGEQFF
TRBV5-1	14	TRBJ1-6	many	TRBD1	TGCGCCAGCAGCCCGGGACAGCTTAATTCACCCCTCCACTTT	CASSPGQLNSPLHF
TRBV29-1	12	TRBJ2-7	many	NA	TGCAGCGGGAGGGACGGTACCTACGAGCAGTACTTC	CSGRDGTYEQYF
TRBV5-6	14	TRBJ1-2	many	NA	TGTGCCAGCAGCTTGGTCCTAGCTAACTATGGCTACACCTTC	CASSLVLANYGYTF
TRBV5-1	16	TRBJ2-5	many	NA	TGCGCCAGCAGCATAGGGACGGCGCACGAGGGAGAGACCCAGTACTTC	CASSIGTAHEGETQYF
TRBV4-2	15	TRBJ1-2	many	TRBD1	TGTGCCAGCAGCCAGACAGGGGATTCTTACTATGGCTACACCTTC	CASSQTGDSYYGYTF
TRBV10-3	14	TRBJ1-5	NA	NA	TGTGCCATCAGTGGGGCGACAGAAAATCAGACCCAGAATTTT	CAISGATENQTQNF
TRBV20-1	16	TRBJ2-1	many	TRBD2	TGCAGTGCTAGTCCCCTTAGCGGGGGGATGAACAATGAGCAGTTCTTC	CSASPLSGGMNNEQFF
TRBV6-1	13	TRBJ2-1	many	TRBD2	TGTGCCAGTGGACTAGCGGGGGGGCTTGAGCAGTTCTTC	CASGLAGGLEQFF
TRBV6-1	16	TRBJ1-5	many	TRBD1	TGTGCCAGCAGTGAATTTCGGACAGGGCGAAATCAGCCCCAGCATTTT	CASSEFRTGRNQPQHF
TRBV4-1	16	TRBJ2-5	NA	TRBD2	TGCGCCAGCAGCCATTTAGCGGGGGGGCCGGGTGAGACCCAGTACTTC	CASSHLAGGPGETQYF
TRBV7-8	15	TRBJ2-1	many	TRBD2	TGTGCCAGCAGCTTCGGTTCTAGCGGACACAATGAGCAGTTCTTC	CASSFGSSGHNEQFF
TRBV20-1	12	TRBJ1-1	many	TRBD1	TGCAGTGCTTCCTATGACAGGGATATAGCTTTCTTT	CSASYDRDIAFF
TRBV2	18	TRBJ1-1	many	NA	TGTGCCAGCAAAAGGCGTCGCAGGGAAAGTTGGACGAACACTGAAGCTTTCTTT	CASKRRRRESWTNTEAFF
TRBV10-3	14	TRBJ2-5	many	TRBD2	TGTGCCATCAGTACCCCCCGGACTAGCGGAACCCAGTACTTC	CAISTPRTSGTQYF
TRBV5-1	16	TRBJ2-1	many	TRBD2	TGCGCCAGCAGCTTGGTAAGCGGGGGCTCCCAAAATGAGCAGTTCTTC	CASSLVSGGSQNEQFF
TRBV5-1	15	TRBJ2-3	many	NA	TGCGCCAGCAGCTTGCGTGGGGTCCCCACAGATACGCAGTATTTT	CASSLRGVPTDTQYF
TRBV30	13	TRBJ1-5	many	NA	TGTGCCTGGAGTCCCGGGCCCAATCAGCCCCAGCATTTT	CAWSPGPNQPQHF
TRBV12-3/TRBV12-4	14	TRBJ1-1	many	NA	TGTGCCAGCAGTTTAGGCTTAGGGGGGACTGAAGCTTTCTTT	CASSLGLGGTEAFF
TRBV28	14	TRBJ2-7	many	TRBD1	TGTGCCAGCAGTTTACAGGGGGCCATCTACGAGCAGTACTTC	CASSLQGAIYEQYF
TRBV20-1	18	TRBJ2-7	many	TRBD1	TGCAGTGCTAGTCCACCCCCGGGACAGGGATTTTTCTCCTACGAGCAGTACTTC	CSASPPPGQGFFSYEQYF
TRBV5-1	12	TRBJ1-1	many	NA	TGCGCCAGCAGCCGATCTAACACTGAAGCTTTCTTT	CASSRSNTEAFF
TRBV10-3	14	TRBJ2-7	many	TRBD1	TGTGCCATCAGTGAACGGGACAGGGTTCACGAGCAGTACTTC	CAISERDRVHEQYF
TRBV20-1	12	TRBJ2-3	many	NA	TGCAGTGCTATGGGTATGCCAGATACGCAGTATTTT	CSAMGMPDTQYF
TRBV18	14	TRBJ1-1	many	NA	TGTGCCAGCTCACCACCGAGCCCGAACACTGAAGCTTTCTTT	CASSPPSPNTEAFF
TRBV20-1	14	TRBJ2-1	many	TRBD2	TGCAGTGCTAGTAGTCTAGCGGGGGGTTGGAGGCAGTTCTTC	CSASSLAGGWRQFF
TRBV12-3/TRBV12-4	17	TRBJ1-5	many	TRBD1	TGTGCCAGCAGATCGGGACAGGGGGTAAAAGGCGATCAGCCCCAGCATTTT	CASRSGQGVKGDQPQHF
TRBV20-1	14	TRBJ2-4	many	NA	TGCAGTGCTAGAGACAGGCTAGCCAAAAACATTCAGTACTTC	CSARDRLAKNIQYF
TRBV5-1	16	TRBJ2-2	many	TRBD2	TGCGCCAGCAGAACCGGGACTAGCGGACACACCGGGGAGCTGTTTTTT	CASRTGTSGHTGELFF
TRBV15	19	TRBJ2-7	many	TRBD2	TGTGCCACCAGCAGAGATAGTTGGGCTAGCGGGGGCCGGGCCCGCGAGCAGTACTTC	CATSRDSWASGGRAREQYF
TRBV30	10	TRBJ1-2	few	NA	TGTGCCTGGAGCAATTTTGGCTACACCTTC	CAWSNFGYTF
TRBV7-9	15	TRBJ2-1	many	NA	TGTGCCAGCAGCTTAGGAGCGAAAGTCAATGACGGGCAGTTCTTC	CASSLGAKVNDGQFF
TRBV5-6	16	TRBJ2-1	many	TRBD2	TGTGCCAGCAGCTACCTTCCGGTGCGCGGGGGGAATGAGCAGTTCTTC	CASSYLPVRGGNEQFF
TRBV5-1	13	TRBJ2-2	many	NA	TGCGCCAGCAGCAGCGGGACAGACGGGGAGCTGTTTTTT	CASSSGTDGELFF
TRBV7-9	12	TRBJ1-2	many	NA	TGTGCCAGCAGCAATGACGTGGGTGGCTACACCTTC	CASSNDVGGYTF
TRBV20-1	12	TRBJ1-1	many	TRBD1	TGCAGTGCTGGTACCACAGGGGAAGGGGCTTTCTTT	CSAGTTGEGAFF
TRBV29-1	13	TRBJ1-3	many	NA	TGCAGCGTAACCCGAATTACCGGGGACACCATATATTTT	CSVTRITGDTIYF
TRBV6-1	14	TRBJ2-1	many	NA	TGTGCCAGCAGGAGACAGGAGTCTTACAATGAGCAGTTCTTC	CASRRQESYNEQFF